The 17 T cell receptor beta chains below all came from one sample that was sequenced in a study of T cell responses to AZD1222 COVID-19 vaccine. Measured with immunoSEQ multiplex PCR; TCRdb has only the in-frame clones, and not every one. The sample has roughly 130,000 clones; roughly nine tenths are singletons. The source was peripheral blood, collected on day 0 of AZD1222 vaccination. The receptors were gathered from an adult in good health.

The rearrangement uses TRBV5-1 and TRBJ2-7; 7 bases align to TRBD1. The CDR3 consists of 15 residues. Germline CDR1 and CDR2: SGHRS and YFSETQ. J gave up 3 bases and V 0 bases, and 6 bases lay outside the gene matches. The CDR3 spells CASSLGGDSLYEQYF. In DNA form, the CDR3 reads TGCGCCAGCAGCTTGGGAGGGGACAGTCTCTACGAGCAGTACTTC.

CDR3 sequence reads: CASSQLPGQGAYETQYF. CDR3 DNA: TGTGCCAGCAGCCAGCTACCGGGACAGGGGGCTTATGAGACCCAGTACTTC. The chain carries TRBV4-2 and TRBJ2-5; 12 positions match TRBD1. V trimming: 3 bases; J trimming: 5 bases; junction bases outside the gene matches: 10. CDR3 length equals 17 residues. Germline CDR1 is LGHNA and CDR2 is YNFKEQ.

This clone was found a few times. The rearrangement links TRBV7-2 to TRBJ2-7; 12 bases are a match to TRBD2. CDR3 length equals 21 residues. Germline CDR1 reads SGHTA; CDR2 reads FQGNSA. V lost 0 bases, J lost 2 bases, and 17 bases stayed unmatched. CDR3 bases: TGTGCCAGCAGCTTAGCACCGCGATTGACTAGCGGGGGACTAACACCCTACGAGCAGTACTTC. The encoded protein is CASSLAPRLTSGGLTPYEQYF.

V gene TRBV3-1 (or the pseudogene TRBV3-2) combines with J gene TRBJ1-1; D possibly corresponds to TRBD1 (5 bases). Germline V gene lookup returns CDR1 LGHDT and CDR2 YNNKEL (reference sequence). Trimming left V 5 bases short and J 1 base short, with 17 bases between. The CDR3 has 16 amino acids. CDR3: CASSARTGTENTEAFF. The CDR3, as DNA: TGTGCCAGCAGCGCAAGGACCGGGACGGAGAACACTGAAGCTTTCTTT.

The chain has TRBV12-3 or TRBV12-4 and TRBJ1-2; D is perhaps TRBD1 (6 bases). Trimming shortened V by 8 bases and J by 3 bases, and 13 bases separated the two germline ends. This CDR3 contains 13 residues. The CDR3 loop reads CASGGQLYYGYTF. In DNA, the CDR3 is TGTGCCAGCGGGGGCCAACTATACTATGGCTACACCTTC.

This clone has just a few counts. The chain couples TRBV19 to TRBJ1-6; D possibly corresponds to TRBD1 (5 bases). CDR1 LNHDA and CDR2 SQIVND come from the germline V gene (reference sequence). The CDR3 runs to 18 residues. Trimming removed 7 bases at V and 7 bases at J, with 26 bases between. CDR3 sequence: CASTPERQGGSANSPLHF. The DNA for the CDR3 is TGTGCCAGTACCCCTGAGAGGCAGGGTGGTTCGGCGAATTCACCCCTCCACTTT.

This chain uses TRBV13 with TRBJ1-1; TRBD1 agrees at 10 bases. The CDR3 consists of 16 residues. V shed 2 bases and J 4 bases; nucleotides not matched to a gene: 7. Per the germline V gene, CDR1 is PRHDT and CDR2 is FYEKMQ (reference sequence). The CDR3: CASSLRGQGSGTEAFF. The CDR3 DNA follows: TGTGCCAGCAGCTTAAGGGGACAGGGGTCGGGCACTGAAGCTTTCTTT.

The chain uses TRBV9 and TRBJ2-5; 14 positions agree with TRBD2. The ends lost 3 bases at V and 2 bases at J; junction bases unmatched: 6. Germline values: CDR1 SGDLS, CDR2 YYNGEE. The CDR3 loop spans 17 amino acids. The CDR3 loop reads CASSAGLAGGGQETQYF. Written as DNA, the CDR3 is TGTGCCAGCAGCGCCGGACTAGCGGGGGGTGGACAAGAGACCCAGTACTTC.

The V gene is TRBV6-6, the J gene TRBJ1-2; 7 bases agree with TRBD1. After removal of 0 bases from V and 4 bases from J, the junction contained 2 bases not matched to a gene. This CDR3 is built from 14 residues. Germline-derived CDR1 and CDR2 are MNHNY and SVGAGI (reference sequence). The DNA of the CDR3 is TGTGCCAGCAGTTACTCGACAGGGATCTATGGCTACACCTTC. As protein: CASSYSTGIYGYTF.

CDR3 in amino acids: CASSPPGLASRVRSNEQFF. In nucleotides, the CDR3 is TGTGCCAGCAGTCCTCCGGGACTAGCTTCCCGAGTTAGGTCAAATGAGCAGTTCTTC. The rearrangement joins TRBV27 to TRBJ2-1, with TRBD2 identical over 9 bases. The CDR3 loop spans 19 amino acids. With V trimmed by 5 bases and J by 7 bases, 21 bases remained unmatched. Germline loops: CDR1 MNHEY, CDR2 SMNVEV (reference sequence).

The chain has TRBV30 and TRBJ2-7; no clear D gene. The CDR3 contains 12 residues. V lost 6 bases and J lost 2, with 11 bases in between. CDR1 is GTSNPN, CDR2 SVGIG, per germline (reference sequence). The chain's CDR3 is CACPGPTYEQYF. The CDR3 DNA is TGTGCCTGTCCTGGACCCACCTACGAGCAGTACTTC.

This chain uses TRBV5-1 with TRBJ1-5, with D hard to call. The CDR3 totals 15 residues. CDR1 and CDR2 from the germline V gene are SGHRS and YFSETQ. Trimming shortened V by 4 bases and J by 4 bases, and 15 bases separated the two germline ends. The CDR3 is CASSPEDGLNQPQHF. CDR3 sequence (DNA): TGCGCCAGCAGCCCGGAGGACGGATTGAATCAGCCCCAGCATTTT.

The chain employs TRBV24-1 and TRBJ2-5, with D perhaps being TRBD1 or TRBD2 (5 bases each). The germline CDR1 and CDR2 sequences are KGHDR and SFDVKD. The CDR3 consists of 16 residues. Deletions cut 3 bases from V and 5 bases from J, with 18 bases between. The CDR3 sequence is CATSDTYSGTEETQYF. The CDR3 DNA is TGTGCCACCAGTGATACCTACTCCGGGACCGAGGAGACCCAGTACTTC.

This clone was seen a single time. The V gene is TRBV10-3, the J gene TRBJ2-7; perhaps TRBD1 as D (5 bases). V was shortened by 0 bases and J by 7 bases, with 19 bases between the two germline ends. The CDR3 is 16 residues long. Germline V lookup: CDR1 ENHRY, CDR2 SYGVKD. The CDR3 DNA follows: TGTGCCATCAGTGAGTCCCGACAGTTGGCCCGTGAAGAGCAGTACTTC. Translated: CAISESRQLAREEQYF.

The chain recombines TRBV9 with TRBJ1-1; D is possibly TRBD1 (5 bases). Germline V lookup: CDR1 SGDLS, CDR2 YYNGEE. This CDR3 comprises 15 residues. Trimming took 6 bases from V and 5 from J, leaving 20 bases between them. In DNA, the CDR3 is TGTGCCAGCACCGTGGGTGGGACGGCTGGGACTGAAGCTTTCTTT. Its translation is CASTVGGTAGTEAFF.

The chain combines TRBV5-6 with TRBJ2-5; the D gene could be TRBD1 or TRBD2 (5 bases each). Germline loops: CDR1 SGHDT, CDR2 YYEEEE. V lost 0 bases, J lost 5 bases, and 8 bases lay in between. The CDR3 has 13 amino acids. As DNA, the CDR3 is TGTGCCAGCAGCTTGGCAGGGACCGAGACCCAGTACTTC. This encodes CASSLAGTETQYF.

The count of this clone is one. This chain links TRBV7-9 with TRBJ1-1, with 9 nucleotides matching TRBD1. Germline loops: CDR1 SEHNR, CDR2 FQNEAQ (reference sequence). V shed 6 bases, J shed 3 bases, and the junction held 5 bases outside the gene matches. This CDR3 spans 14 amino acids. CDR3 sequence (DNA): TGTGCCAGCAGTTGGGACAGGGCGTACACTGAAGCTTTCTTT. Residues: CASSWDRAYTEAFF. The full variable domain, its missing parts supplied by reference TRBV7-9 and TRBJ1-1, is DTGVSQNPRHKITKRGQNVTFRCDPISEHNRLYWYRQTLGQGPEFLTYFQNEAQLEKSRLLSDRFSAERPKGSFSTLEIQRTEQGDSAMYLCASSWDRAYTEAFFGQGTRLTVV.